This T cell receptor (beta chain) was identified during a study of T cell repertoires in cytomegalovirus infection. As for the study in general: Carrying CMV and the relevant HLA type showed in public TCR beta signatures.

In TCRdb, the reads were re-called with MiXCR into one record per CDR3 protein. The sample shows 90,000 to 120,000 distinct CDR3 sequences, around a quarter of them seen only once. The V gene's germline CDR1 is MDHEN and CDR2 SYDVKM. The length of the CDR3 is 15 residues. V was pared by 4 bases and J by 10 bases, with 17 bases between. Study conclusions and caveats: There were carriers of CMV plus the relevant HLA, and cumulative public TCR beta family frequency identified them. In two of eight donors, the top clonotype was HLA-C-restricted CMV-specific.

This clonotype was detected a few times. The antigen is unknown. Sequenced input: CD8+ T cells from PBMCs. This clonotype originated in a human donor in good health (CMV status not recorded). Some clones in this sample may be carry-over from other donors' samples. This chain connects TRBV28 to TRBJ1-6; D not resolved. In nucleotides, the CDR3 is TGTGCCAGCAGTTCTTCCGGGAACGGCTACTCACCCCTCCACTTT. Translating it yields CASSSSGNGYSPLHF.